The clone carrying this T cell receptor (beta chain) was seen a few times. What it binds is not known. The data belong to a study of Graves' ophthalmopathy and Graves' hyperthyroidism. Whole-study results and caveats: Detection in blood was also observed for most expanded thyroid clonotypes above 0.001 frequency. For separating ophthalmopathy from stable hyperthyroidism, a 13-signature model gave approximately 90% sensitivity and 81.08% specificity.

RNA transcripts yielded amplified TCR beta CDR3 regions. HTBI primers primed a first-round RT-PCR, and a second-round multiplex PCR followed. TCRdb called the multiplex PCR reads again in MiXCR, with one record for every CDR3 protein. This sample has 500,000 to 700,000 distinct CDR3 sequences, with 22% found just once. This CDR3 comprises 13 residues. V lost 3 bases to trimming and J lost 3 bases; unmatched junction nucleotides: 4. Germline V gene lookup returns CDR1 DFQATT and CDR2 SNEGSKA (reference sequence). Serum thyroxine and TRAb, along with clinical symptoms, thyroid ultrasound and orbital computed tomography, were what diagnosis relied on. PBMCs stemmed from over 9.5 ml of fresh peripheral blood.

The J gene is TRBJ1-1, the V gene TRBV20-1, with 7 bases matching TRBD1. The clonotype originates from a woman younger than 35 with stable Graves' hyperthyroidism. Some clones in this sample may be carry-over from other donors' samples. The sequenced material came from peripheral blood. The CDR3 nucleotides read TGCAGTGCTAGGGTCGACAGGGACACTGAAGCTTTCTTT. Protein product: CSARVDRDTEAFF.